Below are 9 T cell receptor beta chains sequenced from a single sample in a study of blood T cell repertoires in COVID-19. Sequencing used immunoSEQ multiplex PCR; TCRdb keeps in-frame clones, though not all of them. The data contain about 160,000 clones, just over 90% of them seen just once; the ten biggest clones take up about 2%. Sequenced sample: peripheral blood. The receptor source for this set is a man aged 18 to 29 with acute or convalescent COVID-19.

This chain uses TRBV14 with TRBJ2-7; a possible D gene is TRBD2 (5 bases). V was clipped by 1 base and J by 2 bases, with 15 bases between them. The CDR3 runs 16 residues. Germline CDR1 and CDR2: SGHDN and FVKESK. DNA for the CDR3: TGTGCCAGCAGCCAAGTTTTCGGCGGAGGACCCTACGAGCAGTACTTC. Translation gives CASSQVFGGGPYEQYF.

This chain uses TRBV3-1 (or the pseudogene TRBV3-2) with TRBJ1-3; no reliable D call. The CDR3 is made up of 14 amino acids. V was cut by 0 bases and J by 3 bases, with 6 bases left in between. Germline CDR1 LGHDT, CDR2 YNNKEL (reference sequence). This CDR3 is CASSQDFGGNTIYF. Written as DNA, the CDR3 is TGTGCCAGCAGCCAAGATTTCGGTGGAAACACCATATATTTT.

The V gene is TRBV5-1, the J gene TRBJ2-7; 8 nucleotides line up with TRBD1. In germline, CDR1 is SGHRS, CDR2 YFSETQ. The CDR3 runs to 14 residues. V was clipped by 4 bases and J by 3 bases; unmatched bases: 6. The DNA of the CDR3 is TGCGCCAGCAGCCCGGACAGGGCAGACTACGAGCAGTACTTC. Amino acids: CASSPDRADYEQYF.

This chain connects TRBV4-1 to TRBJ1-1; D is perhaps TRBD1 (6 bases). CDR1 and CDR2 (germline): MGHRA, YSYEKL. V gave up 4 bases and J gave up 2 bases, with 8 bases separating them. The CDR3 totals 13 residues. CDR3 nucleotides: TGCGCCAGCAGCCCACAGGGTAACACTGAAGCTTTCTTT. It codes for CASSPQGNTEAFF.

The chain carries TRBV9 and TRBJ2-7, with D perhaps matching TRBD1 (7 bases). Germline V gene data show CDR1 as SGDLS and CDR2 as YYNGEE. The CDR3 consists of 15 residues. The V end was cut by 0 bases, the J end by 1 base, with 11 bases between. CDR3 sequence reads: CASSVEEGASYEQYF. DNA for the CDR3: TGTGCCAGCAGCGTAGAGGAGGGGGCATCCTACGAGCAGTACTTC.

CDR3 coding DNA: TGTGCCAGCAACATTGGGCCTGGACAAAGCTACGAGCAGTACTTC. The encoded protein is CASNIGPGQSYEQYF. The chain carries TRBV7-8 and TRBJ2-7; D might be TRBD1 (5 bases). The V end was cut by 7 bases, the J end by 3 bases, with 19 bases between. The CDR3 has 15 residues. Germline CDR1 and CDR2: SGHVS and FQNEAQ.

The chain uses TRBV5-1 and TRBJ1-2; TRBD1 aligns across 7 bases. V dropped 0 bases and J dropped 5; count of bases not matched to a gene: 4. Germline values: CDR1 SGHRS, CDR2 YFSETQ. CDR3 length: 14 amino acids. CDR3 nucleotide sequence: TGCGCCAGCAGCTTGGAGGGGGCAAGTTATGGCTACACCTTC. This translates into CASSLEGASYGYTF.

The CDR3 region is CASQGSANEKLFF. Written as DNA, the CDR3 is TGCGCCAGCCAGGGGTCTGCTAATGAAAAACTGTTTTTT. The chain employs TRBV5-1 and TRBJ1-4; weak D call: TRBD1 (6 bases). There are 13 residues in the CDR3. CDR1 is SGHRS, CDR2 YFSETQ, per germline. Trimming left V 7 bases short and J 3 bases short, with 10 bases between.

The chain employs TRBV5-1 and TRBJ2-5; D not certain. CDR3 length: 12 amino acids. Germline V CDR1 and CDR2: SGHRS, YFSETQ. Trimming left V 3 bases short and J 0 bases short, with 3 bases between. CDR3 protein: CASSSNQETQYF. The CDR3 nucleotides read TGCGCCAGCAGCTCAAACCAAGAGACCCAGTACTTC.